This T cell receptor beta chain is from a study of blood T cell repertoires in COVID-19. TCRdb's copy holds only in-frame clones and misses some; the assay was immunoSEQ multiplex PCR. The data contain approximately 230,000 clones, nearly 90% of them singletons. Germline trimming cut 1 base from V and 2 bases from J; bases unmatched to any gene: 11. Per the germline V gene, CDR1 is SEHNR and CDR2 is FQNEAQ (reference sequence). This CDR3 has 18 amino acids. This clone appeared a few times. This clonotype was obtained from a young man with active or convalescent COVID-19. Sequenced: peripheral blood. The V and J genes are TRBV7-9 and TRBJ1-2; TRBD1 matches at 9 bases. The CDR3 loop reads CASSLEGGQGGWNYGYTF. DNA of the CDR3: TGTGCCAGCAGCTTAGAGGGGGGACAGGGAGGTTGGAACTATGGCTACACCTTC.